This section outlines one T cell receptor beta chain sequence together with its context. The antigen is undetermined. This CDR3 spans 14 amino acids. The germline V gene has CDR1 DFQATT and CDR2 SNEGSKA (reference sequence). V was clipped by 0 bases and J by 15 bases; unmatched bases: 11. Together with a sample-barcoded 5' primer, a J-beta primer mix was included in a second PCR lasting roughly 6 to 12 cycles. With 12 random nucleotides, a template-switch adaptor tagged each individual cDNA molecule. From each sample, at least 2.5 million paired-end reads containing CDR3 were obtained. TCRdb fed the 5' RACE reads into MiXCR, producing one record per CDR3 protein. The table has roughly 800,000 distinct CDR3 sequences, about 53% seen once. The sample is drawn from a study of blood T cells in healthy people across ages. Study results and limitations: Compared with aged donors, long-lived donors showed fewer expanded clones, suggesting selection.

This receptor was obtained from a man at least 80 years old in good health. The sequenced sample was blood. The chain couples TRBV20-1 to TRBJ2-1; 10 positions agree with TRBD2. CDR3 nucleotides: TGCAGTGCTAGAGAAAGGACTAGCGGAGGACCCCTGTTCTTC. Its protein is CSARERTSGGPLFF.